This T cell receptor (beta chain) was recorded in a study of shared clonotypes between healthy human individuals. In the study overall: For every donor, three CD4 naive, three CD4 memory, two CD8 naive and one CD8 memory plates were used.

The V gene lost 2 bases and the J gene lost 3 bases, with 10 bases spanning the gap. CDR1 is MDHEN, CDR2 SYDVKM, per germline. The CDR3 runs 14 residues. An approximately 220 ng quantity of DNA, 30,000 to 35,000 T cell genomes, went into the sorted-subset replicate PCRs. Repertoires were generated with immunoSEQ multiplex PCR, while TCRdb's copy carries only in-frame clones and drops some. This sample has more than 2,000,000 clones, with just over 90% found just once. The sequencing input was naive CD4+ T cells from PBMCs. Stated subset: CD45RA+ positively selected. This TCR derives from a man younger than 35 in good health. Some clones in this sample may be carry-over from other donors' samples. V and J are TRBV28 and TRBJ1-2; D gene unclear. The CDR3 here is CASSLTTSHYGYTF. As DNA, the CDR3 is TGTGCCAGCAGTTTAACAACCTCCCACTATGGCTACACCTTC.